This TCR beta chain was sequenced for a study of response to subunit inactivated influenza vaccine. To note about this clonotype: Its antigen is unknown.

Study-wide points: Each seasonal influenza vaccination, the authors suggested, recruits few new T cells.

TCRdb re-called the RT-PCR reads through MiXCR, storing one row per CDR3 protein. The repertoire has about 650,000 distinct CDR3 sequences, 14% of them found once; the top ten carry less than 9%. The germline gives CDR1 MDHEN, CDR2 SYDVKM. The CDR3 sequence is 14 residues long. V dropped 7 bases and J dropped 5; count of bases not matched to a gene: 9. The rearrangement uses TRBV28 and TRBJ2-7; 9 bases are shared with TRBD1. The sequence was obtained from a man in his fifties or sixties who received an inactivated influenza vaccine. Sequencing was performed on PBMCs from blood, taken 14 to 15 days before vaccination. DNA of the CDR3: TGTGCCAGCACCGGGACAGGGAACGGGAACGAGCAGTACTTC. As protein: CASTGTGNGNEQYF.